Presented here are 20 T cell receptor beta chains from one specimen sequenced in a study of blood T cell repertoires in COVID-19. Method: immunoSEQ multiplex PCR; TCRdb's copy keeps in-frame clones and lacks some. Among 52,000 or so clones listed, approximately 88% were seen once. The sample consisted of peripheral blood. The source of these receptors is a man aged 35 to 55 with COVID-19, enrolled during active disease.

The chain employs TRBV19 and TRBJ2-4; 8 nucleotides line up with TRBD1. The germline V gene has CDR1 LNHDA and CDR2 SQIVND (reference sequence). The junction had 12 bases not matched to a gene; V was cut back by 5 bases and J by 9 bases. This CDR3 is built from 15 residues. The CDR3 DNA reads TGTGCCAGTAGTTCAAGTGGGACAGGAGGCGGCATTCAGTACTTC. Amino acid sequence: CASSSSGTGGGIQYF.

The DNA of the CDR3 is TGTGCCAGCAGCTTAATCTCCGCGATGCTTAACACTGAAGCTTTCTTT. As protein: CASSLISAMLNTEAFF. V and J are TRBV7-8 and TRBJ1-1; D not resolved. V lost 2 bases, J lost 2 bases, and 15 bases lay in between. The germline V gene has CDR1 SGHVS and CDR2 FQNEAQ. The CDR3 is 16 residues long.

The J gene is TRBJ1-5, the V gene TRBV7-6, with a tentative D call TRBD1 (6 bases). CDR1 and CDR2 from the germline V gene are SGHVS and FNYEAQ. This CDR3 has 15 amino acids. V was clipped by 5 bases and J by 3 bases, with 14 bases between them. This CDR3 is CASSQSTGSNQPQHF. The CDR3 coding sequence is TGTGCCAGCAGCCAATCGACAGGCTCCAATCAGCCCCAGCATTTT.

V is TRBV7-9 and J is TRBJ1-6, with no clear D. The CDR3 is made up of 14 amino acids. CDR1 SEHNR and CDR2 FQNEAQ come from the germline V gene (reference sequence). V was clipped by 8 bases and J by 0 bases, with 8 bases between them. CDR3 sequence reads: CASRGPSYNSPLHF. Here the CDR3 DNA reads TGTGCCAGCCGGGGTCCCTCCTATAATTCACCCCTCCACTTT.

The V and J genes are TRBV24-1 and TRBJ2-5; D might be TRBD1 (5 bases). This CDR3 contains 13 residues. V was cut by 4 bases and J by 5 bases, with 10 bases left in between. Germline V lookup: CDR1 KGHDR, CDR2 SFDVKD. As DNA, the CDR3 is TGTGCCACCAGTGACAGGGTCTGGGAGACCCAGTACTTC. Its translation: CATSDRVWETQYF.

The chain joins TRBV28 to TRBJ2-7; TRBD1 agrees at 7 bases. V was clipped by 1 base and J by 3 bases; unmatched bases: 6. Per the germline V gene, CDR1 is MDHEN and CDR2 is SYDVKM. The CDR3 is made up of 15 amino acids. CDR3 residues: CASSLSGGNVYEQYF. For the CDR3, the DNA is TGTGCCAGCAGTTTATCAGGGGGTAATGTCTACGAGCAGTACTTC. Complete variable domain (other parts from reference TRBV28 and TRBJ2-7): DVKVTQSSRYLVKRTGEKVFLECVQDMDHENMFWYRQDPGLGLRLIYFSYDVKMKEKGDIPEGYSVSREKKERFSLILESASTNQTSMYLCASSLSGGNVYEQYFGPGTRLTVT.

About this clone: It is likely a read error, because the conserved phenylalanine at the end of the CDR3 is missing. The DNA is omitted, as the CDR3 cannot be located on it reliably, and the CDR3 follows TCRdb's listing. The genes are TRBV10-1 and TRBJ1-1; the table's D gene call, TRBD1, was not cross checked with the DNA. The germline V gene encodes CDR1 WNHNN and CDR2 SYGVQD (reference sequence). Termini included, the CDR3 measures 8 amino acids. CDR3 residues: CASSDTPK.

This chain connects TRBV2 to TRBJ1-4, with 10 bases aligning to TRBD1. This CDR3 has 14 amino acids. Per germline, CDR1 SNHLY and CDR2 FYNNEI. J was trimmed by 7 bases and V by 4 bases; bases with no gene match: 3. This CDR3 reads CASSADRGLEKLFF. In nucleotides, the CDR3 is TGTGCCAGCAGTGCAGACAGGGGGCTTGAAAAACTGTTTTTT.

V usage is TRBV5-4 and J usage is TRBJ1-2; tentative D call: TRBD1 (6 bases). Germline lookup yields CDR1 SGHNT and CDR2 YYREEE (reference sequence). Between the trimmed V and J ends, which lost 6 bases and 5 bases, there was a span of 8 bases. The CDR3 length is 11 residues. CDR3 bases: TGTGCCAGCACCACAGGGTATGGCTACACCTTC. Translation gives CASTTGYGYTF.

V is TRBV15 and J is TRBJ2-3, with a tentative D call TRBD1 (6 bases). Trimming took off 5 bases at V and 2 bases at J, with 11 bases between the two ends. The CDR3 consists of 14 residues. Germline CDR1 LNHNV, CDR2 YYDKDF (reference sequence). CDR3 nucleotides: TGTGCCACCAGCTTACGACAGGACACAGATACGCAGTATTTT. It yields the protein CATSLRQDTDTQYF.

The genes are TRBV19 and TRBJ1-5, with D possibly TRBD1 on 5 matching bases. The CDR3 spans 15 residues. Trimming left V 5 bases short and J 5 bases short, with 16 bases between. Germline CDR1 LNHDA, CDR2 SQIVND (reference sequence). This chain's CDR3 is CASSSWGLGYQPQHF. The DNA for the CDR3 is TGTGCCAGTAGTTCGTGGGGACTCGGGTATCAGCCCCAGCATTTT.

The V call is TRBV2, the J call TRBJ2-5, with 11 positions matching TRBD2. CDR3 length equals 13 residues. Germline V gene data show CDR1 as SNHLY and CDR2 as FYNNEI. Losses at the gene ends were 9 bases for V and 5 bases for J; bases not matched to a gene: 5. In DNA form, the CDR3 reads TGTGCCAGAAATAGCGGGGGGGGTGAGACCCAGTACTTC. Translation gives CARNSGGGETQYF.

There are a few counts of this clone. V is TRBV2 and J is TRBJ1-2; no clear D gene. V dropped 2 bases and J dropped 0 bases, with 7 bases sitting between them. CDR3 length: 14 residues. Germline lookup yields CDR1 SNHLY and CDR2 FYNNEI. The DNA of the CDR3 is TGTGCCAGCAGTGAAAACCCAGCTAACTATGGCTACACCTTC. This encodes CASSENPANYGYTF.

Only one count was recorded for this clone. This chain links TRBV24-1 with TRBJ2-3; D is perhaps TRBD2 (6 bases). This CDR3 region has 14 residues. V lost 1 base and J lost 4, with 8 bases in between. Germline CDR1 and CDR2: KGHDR and SFDVKD. CDR3 region: CATSDFGGADTQYF. The CDR3 DNA is TGTGCCACCAGTGATTTCGGCGGGGCAGATACGCAGTATTTT.

This chain links TRBV5-1 with TRBJ2-2; possible D gene TRBD2, 5 bases. Germline V CDR1 and CDR2: SGHRS, YFSETQ. Between the trimmed V and J ends, which lost 2 bases and 3 bases, there was a span of 8 bases. This CDR3 is built from 14 residues. The CDR3 region is CASSLRGYTGELFF. As DNA, the CDR3 is TGCGCCAGCAGCTTACGGGGATACACCGGGGAGCTGTTTTTT.

The chain has TRBV7-2 and TRBJ2-3, with D hard to call. Per germline, CDR1 SGHTA and CDR2 FQGNSA. The CDR3 contains 14 residues. V lost 5 bases to trimming and J lost 0 bases, with 9 bases between them. DNA of the CDR3: TGTGCCAGCAGCCACAGCAGCAGCACAGATACGCAGTATTTT. Translated, it gives CASSHSSSTDTQYF.

The genes are TRBV30 and TRBJ2-3; 9 bases agree with TRBD1. With V trimmed by 6 bases and J by 3 bases, 10 bases remained unmatched. In germline, CDR1 is GTSNPN, CDR2 SVGIG (reference sequence). The CDR3 sequence is 15 residues long. The CDR3 nucleotides are TGTGCCTGCGGGACAGGGCGGCGCGGGACAGATACGCAGTATTTT. This codes for CACGTGRRGTDTQYF.

The rearrangement uses TRBV18 and TRBJ2-7, with D perhaps matching TRBD1 (5 bases). This CDR3 comprises 15 residues. V was clipped by 1 base and J by 0 bases, with 10 bases between them. Germline CDR1 and CDR2: KGHSH and LQKENI. The CDR3 region is CASSPQTASSYEQYF. The CDR3 DNA reads as TGTGCCAGCTCACCACAGACAGCGAGCTCCTACGAGCAGTACTTC.

The rearrangement joins TRBV24-1 to TRBJ1-4; D call uncertain. The germline V gene encodes CDR1 KGHDR and CDR2 SFDVKD. The CDR3 covers 12 residues. V was pared by 2 bases and J by 7 bases, with 4 bases between. In DNA, the CDR3 is TGTGCCACCAGTGATTCAGGTGAAAAACTGTTTTTT. Protein sequence: CATSDSGEKLFF.

The chain recombines TRBV5-6 with TRBJ1-2; 10 bases agree with TRBD1. Losses at the gene ends were 4 bases for V and 10 bases for J; bases not matched to a gene: 7. Germline V gene data show CDR1 as SGHDT and CDR2 as YYEEEE. The CDR3 length is 13 residues. This CDR3 is CASSLRTGGDYTF. For the CDR3, the DNA is TGTGCCAGCAGCCTCCGGACAGGGGGGGACTACACCTTC.